The rows below give T cell receptor beta chains drawn from one sample of a study of metastatic and nonmetastatic thyroid tumors. TCRdb reanalyzed the PCR reads with MiXCR. The sample lists about 20,000 clones; approximately 29% were seen once. Sequenced sample: blood. The receptors were gathered from a female donor with papillary thyroid cancer or a benign thyroid nodule (not recorded which). Some clones in this sample may be carry-over from other donors' samples. Each CDR3 is given without its conserved first and last residue. Each record gives: V gene, J gene, D gene, CDR3 protein. A D gene is named only where the DNA matches it firmly.

V: TRBV7-6; J: TRBJ1-2; D: NA; CDR3: ASTSGTGNYGYT
V: TRBV3-1; J: TRBJ1-3; D: NA; CDR3: ASSLQSSGNTIY
V: TRBV7-6; J: TRBJ1-1; D: TRBD1; CDR3: ASSPPGGSTEAF
V: TRBV12-3/TRBV12-4; J: TRBJ1-2; D: NA; CDR3: ASRPISSYGYT
V: TRBV5-4; J: TRBJ1-3; D: TRBD1; CDR3: ASSLDQGDSGNTIY
V: TRBV20-1; J: TRBJ2-1; D: NA; CDR3: SARDVTPGEQF
V: TRBV18; J: TRBJ1-1; D: NA; CDR3: ASSYSRTNTEAF
V: TRBV12-5; J: TRBJ1-2; D: TRBD1; CDR3: ASGLQPGQTYGYT
V: TRBV4-2; J: TRBJ2-7; D: TRBD2; CDR3: ASSPGLAYEQY
V: TRBV7-8; J: TRBJ2-7; D: TRBD2; CDR3: ASSFQTGTSFYEQY
V: TRBV11-2; J: TRBJ2-1; D: NA; CDR3: ASSLGGNYNEQF
V: TRBV3-1; J: TRBJ1-5; D: TRBD1; CDR3: ASSPGTGGTGAQH
V: TRBV28; J: TRBJ2-6; D: NA; CDR3: ASSYSSGANVLT
V: TRBV3-1; J: TRBJ2-7; D: NA; CDR3: ASSQTGYEQY
V: TRBV5-1; J: TRBJ1-2; D: TRBD1; CDR3: ASSPGQGLGGYT
V: TRBV28; J: TRBJ1-1; D: NA; CDR3: ASSLLGGGTEAF
V: TRBV6-1; J: TRBJ1-6; D: NA; CDR3: ASSGEVYNSPLH
V: TRBV3-1; J: TRBJ2-5; D: NA; CDR3: VSSPSAGLLETQY
V: TRBV11-1; J: TRBJ2-2; D: NA; CDR3: ASSFKAGKNTGELF
V: TRBV2; J: TRBJ1-5; D: TRBD1; CDR3: ASQGGSNQPQH
V: TRBV28; J: TRBJ1-5; D: TRBD1; CDR3: ASSPDRAGNQPQH
V: TRBV20-1; J: TRBJ2-7; D: TRBD1; CDR3: SAKRPGQNYEQY
V: TRBV30; J: TRBJ2-5; D: TRBD2; CDR3: AWSRVAGPLLAQY
V: TRBV6-2/TRBV6-3; J: TRBJ1-5; D: NA; CDR3: ASSYSGPNQPQH
V: TRBV20-1; J: TRBJ2-1; D: NA; CDR3: SGDSSYNEQF
V: TRBV5-4; J: TRBJ1-2; D: TRBD1; CDR3: ASSFLGTGGRYGYT
V: TRBV28; J: TRBJ2-1; D: TRBD2; CDR3: ASSLGAYLLAGKHNEQF
V: TRBV14; J: TRBJ1-6; D: TRBD1; CDR3: ASSPDRGSQNSPLH
V: TRBV2; J: TRBJ1-2; D: TRBD1; CDR3: ASSLRDSPNYGYT
V: TRBV7-8; J: TRBJ1-2; D: NA; CDR3: ASSLAREGYGYT
V: TRBV5-1; J: TRBJ2-5; D: TRBD1; CDR3: ASSFGTGAGKETQY
V: TRBV2; J: TRBJ1-6; D: TRBD1; CDR3: ASRTTQDREPLH
V: TRBV6-1; J: TRBJ2-1; D: NA; CDR3: ASSPRLYKGNEQF
V: TRBV11-1; J: TRBJ2-1; D: TRBD2; CDR3: ASSRTSVMAGEQF
V: TRBV7-2; J: TRBJ2-7; D: TRBD1; CDR3: ASSPRQGYEQY
V: TRBV24-1; J: TRBJ1-1; D: NA; CDR3: AVTGTNTEAF
V: TRBV4-1; J: TRBJ2-7; D: NA; CDR3: ASSQVASYEQY
V: TRBV20-1; J: TRBJ2-3; D: NA; CDR3: SARRGAADTQY
V: TRBV6-1; J: TRBJ1-2; D: TRBD1; CDR3: ASTPGDRLGYT
V: TRBV27; J: TRBJ1-1; D: NA; CDR3: ASIFRYRSASWGTEAF
V: TRBV20-1; J: TRBJ2-1; D: TRBD2; CDR3: SAGTGGNSYNEQF
V: TRBV6-1; J: TRBJ2-3; D: TRBD2; CDR3: ASSEVVGGGSSDTQY
V: TRBV5-1; J: TRBJ1-6; D: TRBD1; CDR3: ASSRDRDSPLH
V: TRBV3-1; J: TRBJ1-1; D: NA; CDR3: ASSPRTGAEAF
V: TRBV28; J: TRBJ2-7; D: NA; CDR3: ASKFGMAREQY
V: TRBV6-2/TRBV6-3; J: TRBJ2-5; D: TRBD2; CDR3: ASSWASGSVKETQY
V: TRBV27; J: TRBJ1-1; D: NA; CDR3: ASSLIGQIVNTEAF
V: TRBV28; J: TRBJ1-1; D: TRBD1; CDR3: ASSSAGQGGTEAF
V: TRBV30; J: TRBJ2-5; D: NA; CDR3: AWSVTSETQY
V: TRBV6-2/TRBV6-3; J: TRBJ1-1; D: NA; CDR3: ASSAHQGRGNTEAF
V: TRBV6-1; J: TRBJ2-7; D: NA; CDR3: ASSEAGRGDFLGYEQY
V: TRBV3-1; J: TRBJ1-6; D: NA; CDR3: ASSQDPRGVGYNSPLH
V: TRBV11-2; J: TRBJ1-3; D: NA; CDR3: ASGTQGTAGNTLY
V: TRBV9; J: TRBJ1-4; D: NA; CDR3: ASSVAVGGQEKLF